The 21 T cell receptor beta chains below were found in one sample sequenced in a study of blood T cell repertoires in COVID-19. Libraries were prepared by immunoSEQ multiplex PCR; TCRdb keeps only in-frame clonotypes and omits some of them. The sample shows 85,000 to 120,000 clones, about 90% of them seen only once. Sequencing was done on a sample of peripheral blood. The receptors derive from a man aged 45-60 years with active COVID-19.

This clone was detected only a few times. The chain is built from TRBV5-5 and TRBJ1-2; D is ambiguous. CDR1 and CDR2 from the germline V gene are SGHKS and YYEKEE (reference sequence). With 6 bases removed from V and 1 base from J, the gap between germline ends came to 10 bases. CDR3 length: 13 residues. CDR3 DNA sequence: TGTGCCAGCACTATCACCGTTAACTATGGCTACACCTTC. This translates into CASTITVNYGYTF.

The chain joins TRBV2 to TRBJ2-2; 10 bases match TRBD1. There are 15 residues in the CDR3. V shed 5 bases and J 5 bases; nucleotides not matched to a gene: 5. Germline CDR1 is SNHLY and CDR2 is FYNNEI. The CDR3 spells CASSPGQGITGELFF. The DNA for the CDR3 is TGTGCCAGCAGTCCGGGACAGGGGATTACCGGGGAGCTGTTTTTT. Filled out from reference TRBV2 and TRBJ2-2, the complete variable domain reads EPEVTQTPSHQVTQMGQEVILRCVPISNHLYFYWYRQILGQKVEFLVSFYNNEISEKSEIFDDQFSVERPDGSNFTLKIRSTKLEDSAMYFCASSPGQGITGELFFGEGSRLTVL.

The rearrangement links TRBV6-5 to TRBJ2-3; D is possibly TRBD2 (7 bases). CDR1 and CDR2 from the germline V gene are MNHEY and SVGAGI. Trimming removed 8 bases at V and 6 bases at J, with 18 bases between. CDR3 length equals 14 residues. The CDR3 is CASGGGPTRDTQYF. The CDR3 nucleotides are TGTGCCAGCGGGGGGGGGCCGACCCGGGATACGCAGTATTTT.

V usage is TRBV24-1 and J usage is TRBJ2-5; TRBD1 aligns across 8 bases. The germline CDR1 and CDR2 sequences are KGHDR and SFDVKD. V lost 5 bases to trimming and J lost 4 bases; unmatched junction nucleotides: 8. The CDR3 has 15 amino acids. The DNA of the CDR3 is TGTGCCACCAGTGCTCCAGCACAGGGGGGAGAGACCCAGTACTTC. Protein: CATSAPAQGGETQYF.

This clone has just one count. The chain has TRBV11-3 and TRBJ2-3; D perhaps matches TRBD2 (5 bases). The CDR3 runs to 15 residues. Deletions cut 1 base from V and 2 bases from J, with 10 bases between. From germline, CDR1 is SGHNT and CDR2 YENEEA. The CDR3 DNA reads TGTGCCAGCAGCTTAGGGGAGAAACCCACAGATACGCAGTATTTT. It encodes CASSLGEKPTDTQYF.

Here the CDR3 DNA reads TGTGCCAGCAGTGCCCGGGGAGGCAATGAGCAGTTCTTC. It is translated as CASSARGGNEQFF. The chain joins TRBV25-1 to TRBJ2-1; D may be TRBD2 (6 bases). Germline-derived CDR1 and CDR2 are MGHDK and SYGVNS. CDR3 length: 13 amino acids. The V and J ends lost 4 bases and 6 bases respectively, with 10 bases between them. Complete variable domain (other parts from reference TRBV25-1 and TRBJ2-1): EADIYQTPRYLVIGTGKKITLECSQTMGHDKMYWYQQDPGMELHLIHYSYGVNSTEKGDLSSESTVSRIRTEHFPLTLESARPSHTSQYLCASSARGGNEQFFGPGTRLTVL.

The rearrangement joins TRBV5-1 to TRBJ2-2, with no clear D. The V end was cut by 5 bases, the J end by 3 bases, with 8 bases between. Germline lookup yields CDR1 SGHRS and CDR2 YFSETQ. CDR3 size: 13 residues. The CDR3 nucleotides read TGCGCCAGCAGTAGAGGAGACACCGGGGAGCTGTTTTTT. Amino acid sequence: CASSRGDTGELFF.

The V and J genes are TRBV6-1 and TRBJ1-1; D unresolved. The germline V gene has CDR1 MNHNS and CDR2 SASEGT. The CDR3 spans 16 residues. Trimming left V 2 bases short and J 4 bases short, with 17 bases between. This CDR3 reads CASSESLLRDGTEAFF. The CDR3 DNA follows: TGTGCCAGCAGTGAATCCCTCCTTCGGGATGGCACTGAAGCTTTCTTT.

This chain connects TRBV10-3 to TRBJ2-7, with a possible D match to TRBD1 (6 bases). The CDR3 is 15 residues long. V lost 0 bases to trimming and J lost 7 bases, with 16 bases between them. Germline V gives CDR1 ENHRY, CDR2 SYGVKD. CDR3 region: CAISESQAGASEQYF. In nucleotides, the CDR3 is TGTGCCATCAGTGAGTCGCAGGCAGGGGCCTCTGAGCAGTACTTC.

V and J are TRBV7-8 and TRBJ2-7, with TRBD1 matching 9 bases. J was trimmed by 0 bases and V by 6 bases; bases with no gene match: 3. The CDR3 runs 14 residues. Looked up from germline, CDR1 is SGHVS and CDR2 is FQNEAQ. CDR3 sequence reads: CASRDRGSSYEQYF. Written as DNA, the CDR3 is TGTGCCAGCAGGGACAGGGGCAGCTCCTACGAGCAGTACTTC.

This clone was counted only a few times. CDR3 sequence (DNA): TGTGCCAGCTCACCACGCGGCGACGGAGGCTACACCTTC. Translating it yields CASSPRGDGGYTF. This chain links TRBV18 with TRBJ1-2; D remains unclear. V was trimmed by 1 base and J by 8 bases, leaving 11 bases between them. The CDR3 runs to 13 residues. From germline, CDR1 is KGHSH and CDR2 LQKENI.

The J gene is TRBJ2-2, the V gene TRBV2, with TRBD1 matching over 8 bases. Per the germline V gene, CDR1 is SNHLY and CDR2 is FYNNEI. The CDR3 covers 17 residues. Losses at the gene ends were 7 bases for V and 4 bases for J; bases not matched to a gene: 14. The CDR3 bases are TGTGCCAGCAAACACAGGGGGGAGATGGAACCCACCGGGGAGCTGTTTTTT. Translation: CASKHRGEMEPTGELFF.

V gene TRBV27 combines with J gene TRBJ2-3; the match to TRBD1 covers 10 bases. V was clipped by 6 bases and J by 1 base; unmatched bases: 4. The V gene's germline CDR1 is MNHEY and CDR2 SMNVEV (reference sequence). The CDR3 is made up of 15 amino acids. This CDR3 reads CASSDRGPGTDTQYF. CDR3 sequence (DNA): TGTGCCAGCAGCGACAGGGGGCCGGGCACAGATACGCAGTATTTT.

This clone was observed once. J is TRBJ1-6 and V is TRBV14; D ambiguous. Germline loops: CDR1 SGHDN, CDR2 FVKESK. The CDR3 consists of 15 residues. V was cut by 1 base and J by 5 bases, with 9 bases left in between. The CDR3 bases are TGTGCCAGCAGCCAAGTGGGCTGGAATAATTCACCCCTCCACTTT. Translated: CASSQVGWNNSPLHF.

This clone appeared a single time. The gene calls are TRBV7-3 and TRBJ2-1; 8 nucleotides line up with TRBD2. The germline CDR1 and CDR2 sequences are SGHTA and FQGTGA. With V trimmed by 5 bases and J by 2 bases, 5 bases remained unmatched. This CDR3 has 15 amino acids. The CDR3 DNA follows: TGTGCCAGCAGCACCGGGGGGGTGACCTACAATGAGCAGTTCTTC. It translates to CASSTGGVTYNEQFF.

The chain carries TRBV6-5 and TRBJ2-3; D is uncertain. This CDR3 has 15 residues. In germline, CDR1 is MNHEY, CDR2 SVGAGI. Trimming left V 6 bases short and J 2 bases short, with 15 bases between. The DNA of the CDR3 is TGTGCCAGCAGGGAGACTCTGCTCCCCACAGATACGCAGTATTTT. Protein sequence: CASRETLLPTDTQYF.

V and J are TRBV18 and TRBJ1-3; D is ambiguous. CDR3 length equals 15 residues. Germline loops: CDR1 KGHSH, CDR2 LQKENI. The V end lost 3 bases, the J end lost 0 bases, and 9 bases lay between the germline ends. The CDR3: CASSPPGSSGNTIYF. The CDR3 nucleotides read TGTGCCAGCTCACCCCCAGGAAGCTCTGGAAACACCATATATTTT. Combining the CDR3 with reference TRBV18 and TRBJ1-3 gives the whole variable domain NAGVMQNPRHLVRRRGQEARLRCSPMKGHSHVYWYRQLPEEGLKFMVYLQKENIIDESGMPKERFSAEFPKEGPSILRIQQVVRGDSAAYFCASSPPGSSGNTIYFGEGSWLTVV.

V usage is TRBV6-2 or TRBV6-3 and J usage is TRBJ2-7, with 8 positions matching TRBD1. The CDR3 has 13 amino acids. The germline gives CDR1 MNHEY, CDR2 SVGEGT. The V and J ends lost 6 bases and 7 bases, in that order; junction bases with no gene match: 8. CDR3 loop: CASSPRGLGEQYF. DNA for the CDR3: TGTGCCAGCAGCCCCAGGGGGCTTGGGGAGCAGTACTTC.

CDR3 in DNA: TGTGCCAGCAGTTACTCGAAGTGGAGGGCGAACACTGAAGCTTTCTTT. Its translation: CASSYSKWRANTEAFF. The chain has TRBV6-5 and TRBJ1-1, with no clear D. In germline, CDR1 is MNHEY, CDR2 SVGAGI. The CDR3 covers 16 residues. V lost 0 bases and J 1 base, leaving 12 bases between the germline ends.

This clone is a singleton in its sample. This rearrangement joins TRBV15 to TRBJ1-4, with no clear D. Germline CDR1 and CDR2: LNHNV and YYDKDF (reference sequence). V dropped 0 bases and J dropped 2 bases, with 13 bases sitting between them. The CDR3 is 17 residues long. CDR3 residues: CATSRDRLAGTNEKLFF. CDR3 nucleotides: TGTGCCACCAGCAGAGATCGGCTGGCGGGGACTAATGAAAAACTGTTTTTT.

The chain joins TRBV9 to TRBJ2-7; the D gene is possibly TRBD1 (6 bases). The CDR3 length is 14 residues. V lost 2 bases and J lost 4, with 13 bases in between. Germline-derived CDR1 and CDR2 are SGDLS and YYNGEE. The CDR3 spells CASSVSGASYEQYF. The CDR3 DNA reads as TGTGCCAGCAGCGTTTCAGGGGCCAGTTACGAGCAGTACTTC.